Detailed here is one T cell receptor (beta chain). Its antigen is still unknown. No much larger clonotype is one base removed from it; base qualities were not supplied. TCR cDNA was synthesized by 5'RACE template switching, through which a universal primer site and unique molecular identifiers were introduced. Priming for cDNA synthesis came from both the TCR alpha and TCR beta constant segments. Libraries were amplified in two PCR steps, with sample barcodes and sequencing adapters added in the second step. Sequencing of libraries was performed on Illumina HiSeq 2500 (2x100 bp) or NovaSeq (2x150 bp). The study's own analysis went as follows. Reads were demultiplexed and collapsed into UMI consensus sequences with MIGEC, and V(D)J alignment was performed with MiXCR. Using edgeR on replicate PBMC samples, clonotypes were called vaccine-responding if FDR was below 0.01 and the log2 fold change was above 5 up to day 15. Each bulk clonotype was labeled CD4 or CD8 based on which sequenced repertoire, CD4 or CD8, contained the clonotype at higher abundance. TCRdb itself trimmed the public reads at Q25 with fastp, ran MiXCR and retained productive beta chains. Entries that share a CDR3 protein sequence are merged under the most common genes and DNA. TCRdb, rather than the study authors, made the V and J calls. This sample comprises about 58,000 distinct CDR3 sequences, approximately 7% of them detected only once. Jointly, the top ten make up 40% of the sample.

The record originates from a study of T cells after yellow fever vaccination (dated 2019 in TCRdb). For context, the study as a whole: Libraries from fractions with low cell numbers were prepared with the SMART-Seq v4 Ultra Low Input RNA kit. To follow T-cell clones before and after primary and booster YFV17D yellow fever vaccination, bulk TCR alpha and beta repertoires were sequenced over time. Two healthy male donors, one aged 18 to 29 and one aged 30 to 40 years, made up the cohort. Blood was collected at multiple timepoints before and after primary and secondary immunization, and bulk PBMC replicates and cell subsets were isolated.

The sample's treatment or condition, from its label and the paper: live attenuated yellow fever vaccine strain. A standard Ficoll-Paque protocol was used to isolate PBMCs from peripheral blood. CD4 and CD8 T-cell fractions were isolated with Dynabeads CD4 and CD8 positive selection kits. RNA was extracted with TriZol from bulk PBMCs, CD4 and CD8 fractions, and dextramer-positive and dextramer-negative fractions. There are 15 amino acids in the CDR3, from cysteine to phenylalanine inclusive. Only CDR3 DNA is held: 45 bases, read in frame from base 1. The V end gives up 5 bases and the J end 2 bases, leaving 6 bases in the junction not matched to a gene. Summary of the overall study and its limitations: FACS-sorted repertoires could contain abundant contaminating clonotypes from the bulk population, so computational filtering was required. A small share of clonotypes occurred in both CD4 and CD8 compartments, likely arising from convergent recombination. Because the study included only a couple of donors, the extent to which the findings can be generalized is limited. The secondary T-cell response was weaker than the primary response but faster, peaking on day 5 instead of day 15. Most clones expanded after primary vaccination (around 96% of CD4 and roughly 90% of CD8) were re-detected after the booster, suggesting that broad memory maintenance occurred.

The receptor's source is a young man who received the YFV17D yellow fever vaccine. This chain is built from TRBV12-3 or TRBV12-4 and TRBJ2-1, and 7 junctional nucleotides match TRBD2. The specimen was CD8+ T cells sorted from PBMCs, collected on the day of the first yellow fever vaccination. At the DNA level, the sequence is TGTGCCAGCAGTCTCGGCGGGGGAACCTACAATGAGCAGTTCTTC. This codes for CASSLGGGTYNEQFF.